This passage covers 9 T cell receptor beta chains from one sample sequenced in a study of blood T cell repertoires in COVID-19. Some clones are missing from TCRdb's copy, which holds only in-frame ones; the method was immunoSEQ multiplex PCR. The sample has roughly 80,000 clones; approximately 81% are singletons. Sample: peripheral blood. The receptors here all came from a man older than 75 with acute or convalescent COVID-19.

At least ten counts were recorded for this clone. The chain uses TRBV4-2 and TRBJ2-5; possible D gene TRBD1, 5 bases. CDR1 is LGHNA and CDR2 is YNFKEQ in the germline V gene. Trimming left V 1 base short and J 0 bases short, with 6 bases between. This CDR3 has 14 residues. CDR3 coding DNA: TGTGCCAGCAGCCAAGGACAGCACCAAGAGACCCAGTACTTC. Its protein product is CASSQGQHQETQYF.

J is TRBJ1-1 and V is TRBV4-1; D perhaps matches TRBD1 (5 bases). This CDR3 has 15 residues. V lost 1 base and J lost 4, with 13 bases in between. Germline assignment: CDR1 MGHRA and CDR2 YSYEKL. CDR3 nucleotides: TGCGCCAGCAGCCAAGGGCTCGGAGGGACCACTGAAGCTTTCTTT. This gives the protein CASSQGLGGTTEAFF.

The sample holds one count of this clone. The CDR3: CASSQAGEGEKLFF. CDR3 DNA sequence: TGTGCCAGCAGCCAGGCAGGGGAGGGTGAAAAACTGTTTTTT. V is TRBV3-1 (or the pseudogene TRBV3-2) and J is TRBJ1-4; D perhaps matches TRBD1 (6 bases). The length of the CDR3 is 14 residues. Germline V lookup: CDR1 LGHDT, CDR2 YNNKEL (reference sequence). Between the trimmed V and J ends, which lost 3 bases and 7 bases, there was a span of 12 bases.

J is TRBJ2-3 and V is TRBV5-6, with D possibly being TRBD2 (5 bases). CDR1 and CDR2 (germline): SGHDT, YYEEEE. Trimming took 0 bases from V and 4 from J, leaving 6 bases between them. This CDR3 has 13 residues. CDR3 amino acids: CASSLGGSDTQYF. The CDR3 DNA is TGTGCCAGCAGCTTGGGAGGGTCAGATACGCAGTATTTT.

The J gene is TRBJ1-1, the V gene TRBV11-2, with TRBD1 matching over 9 bases. This CDR3 has 13 residues. The germline CDR1 and CDR2 sequences are SGHAT and FQNNGV. With 5 bases clipped from V and 11 bases from J, the junction kept 9 bases outside the gene matches. In DNA, the CDR3 is TGTGCCAGCAGCCCAAGCGGGACAGGGAACGCTTTCTTT. Its protein is CASSPSGTGNAFF. Based on the CDR3 plus reference TRBV11-2 and TRBJ1-1, the full variable domain is EAGVAQSPRYKIIEKRQSVAFWCNPISGHATLYWYQQILGQGPKLLIQFQNNGVVDDSQLPKDRFSAERLKGVDSTLKIQPAKLEDSAVYLCASSPSGTGNAFFGQGTRLTVV.

This clone was counted between two and nine times. The V call is TRBV11-2, the J call TRBJ1-1; D perhaps matches TRBD1 (5 bases). Germline CDR1 reads SGHAT; CDR2 reads FQNNGV. V lost 2 bases, J lost 4 bases, and 8 bases lay in between. The CDR3 has 13 amino acids. The CDR3: CASSLRGITEAFF. CDR3 bases: TGTGCCAGCAGCTTAAGGGGTATCACTGAAGCTTTCTTT. Combining the CDR3 with reference TRBV11-2 and TRBJ1-1 gives the whole variable domain EAGVAQSPRYKIIEKRQSVAFWCNPISGHATLYWYQQILGQGPKLLIQFQNNGVVDDSQLPKDRFSAERLKGVDSTLKIQPAKLEDSAVYLCASSLRGITEAFFGQGTRLTVV.

V gene TRBV5-1 combines with J gene TRBJ2-6, with TRBD1 as a possible D gene (5 bases). CDR3 length equals 16 residues. V was clipped by 4 bases and J by 0 bases, with 11 bases between them. Germline assignment: CDR1 SGHRS and CDR2 YFSETQ. CDR3 nucleotide sequence: TGCGCCAGCAGCCTGGACACGAACTCTGGGGCCAACGTCCTGACTTTC. It is translated as CASSLDTNSGANVLTF.

The sample holds a few counts of this clone. This sequence joins TRBV9 and TRBJ2-7, with TRBD2 matching over 8 bases. Germline CDR1 reads SGDLS; CDR2 reads YYNGEE. Germline trimming cut 0 bases from V and 3 bases from J; bases unmatched to any gene: 5. This CDR3 region has 15 residues. The DNA for the CDR3 is TGTGCCAGCAGCGTAGAAGCGGGGGACTTCTACGAGCAGTACTTC. Translating it yields CASSVEAGDFYEQYF.

V is TRBV28 and J is TRBJ1-2, with D perhaps matching TRBD1 (5 bases). The CDR3 has 13 amino acids. Germline values: CDR1 MDHEN, CDR2 SYDVKM. Deletions cut 6 bases from V and 6 bases from J, with 14 bases between. The CDR3 nucleotides read TGTGCCAGCAGCGCCGCGGTAGGGGATGGCTACACCTTC. Its translation is CASSAAVGDGYTF.